These 30 T cell receptor beta chains were sequenced from one sample in a study of blood T cells in healthy people across ages. A second PCR of 7 to 11 cycles used a sample-barcoded 5' primer and a J-beta primer mix. Using its own MiXCR run on the 5' RACE reads, TCRdb lists one record per CDR3 protein. The sample records under 1,100,000 distinct CDR3 sequences, about 23% being singletons. The same specimen was also included in a second study, on T cells of mothers and their children.

Sequencing was done on a sample of blood. These receptors all stem from a girl aged 2 to 9 in good health.

The table lists this clonotype with a few counts. The J gene is TRBJ2-5, the V gene TRBV6-5; 7 bases fit TRBD2. Germline V gene data show CDR1 as MNHEY and CDR2 as SVGAGI. Germline trimming cut 8 bases from V and 4 bases from J; bases unmatched to any gene: 10. The CDR3 loop spans 14 amino acids. CDR3: CASARPSGGETQYF. Here the CDR3 DNA reads TGTGCCAGCGCAAGGCCTTCGGGGGGAGAGACCCAGTACTTC.

The chain carries TRBV4-2 and TRBJ2-5; TRBD2 matches at 11 bases. The germline V gene has CDR1 LGHNA and CDR2 YNFKEQ. The CDR3 sequence is 14 residues long. V lost 6 bases, J lost 5 bases, and 5 bases stayed unmatched. The CDR3 here is CASRLAGAGETQYF. The CDR3 nucleotides read TGTGCCAGCAGACTAGCGGGAGCCGGGGAGACCCAGTACTTC.

This clonotype was found a few times. The chain carries TRBV6-1 and TRBJ2-4; no clear D. CDR3 length equals 16 residues. Germline lookup yields CDR1 MNHNS and CDR2 SASEGT. Trimming stripped 3 bases from V and 0 bases from J, with 12 bases between. The CDR3 DNA reads as TGTGCCAGCAGTGATACGGCTACTCTAGCCAAAAACATTCAGTACTTC. It yields the protein CASSDTATLAKNIQYF.

The sample holds a few counts of this clonotype. The CDR3 nucleotides are TGTGCCAGCAGTACTCTATTGTCACCCCTCCACTTT. Its protein is CASSTLLSPLHF. The V and J genes are TRBV25-1 and TRBJ1-6, with no clear D. This CDR3 has 12 amino acids. Trimming took 5 bases from V and 10 from J, leaving 9 bases between them. Per the germline V gene, CDR1 is MGHDK and CDR2 is SYGVNS.

This clonotype was counted a few times. The V call is TRBV4-2, the J call TRBJ2-1; a possible D gene is TRBD1 (6 bases). Per germline, CDR1 LGHNA and CDR2 YNFKEQ. The CDR3 has 15 residues. Trimming left V 2 bases short and J 7 bases short, with 15 bases between. CDR3 in DNA: TGTGCCAGCAGCCAAACCGGACAGATAAGGAATGAGCAGTTCTTC. This gives the protein CASSQTGQIRNEQFF.

This clonotype was seen more than once but under ten times. The chain carries TRBV7-8 and TRBJ1-2; TRBD1 aligns across 8 bases. V lost 4 bases to trimming and J lost 4 bases; unmatched junction nucleotides: 5. The germline V gene has CDR1 SGHVS and CDR2 FQNEAQ. The CDR3 consists of 14 residues. Here the CDR3 DNA reads TGTGCCAGCAGCTGGACAGGGTACGCCTATGGCTACACCTTC. It translates to CASSWTGYAYGYTF.

This clonotype has a handful of counts. The genes are TRBV12-3 or TRBV12-4 and TRBJ1-5, with 8 bases aligning to TRBD1. V shed 3 bases and J 5 bases; nucleotides not matched to a gene: 6. The CDR3 is 15 residues long. CDR3 residues: CASSFTGQGYQPQHF. CDR3 sequence (DNA): TGTGCCAGCAGTTTTACCGGACAGGGATATCAGCCCCAGCATTTT.

This clonotype has just a few counts. This chain connects TRBV27 to TRBJ2-5, with D tentatively TRBD1 or TRBD2 (7 bases each). Judging by the DNA end, TRBJ2-7 fits better; the J call may be wrong. Germline V lookup: CDR1 MNHEY, CDR2 SMNVEV (reference sequence). The length of the CDR3 is 17 residues. This CDR3 reads CASSLGGSAGGEYEQYF. As DNA, the CDR3 is TGTGCCAGCAGTTTAGGGGGTTCGGCAGGGGGGGAGTACGAGCAGTACTTC.

This chain joins TRBV6-1 and TRBJ1-1, with D perhaps matching TRBD1 (6 bases). The germline V gene encodes CDR1 MNHNS and CDR2 SASEGT. This CDR3 comprises 12 residues. V lost 8 bases and J 7 bases, leaving 14 bases between the germline ends. The CDR3 DNA reads TGTGCCAGCCGTATACAGGGTATTGAAGCTTTCTTT. Translated: CASRIQGIEAFF.

This clonotype occurred a few times. The chain is built from TRBV4-1 and TRBJ2-1; TRBD2 aligns across 14 bases. V trimming: 2 bases; J trimming: 5 bases; junction bases outside the gene matches: 8. CDR3 size: 18 residues. CDR1 and CDR2 from the germline V gene are MGHRA and YSYEKL. CDR3 bases: TGCGCCAGCAGCCAATTACCGGGACTAGCGGGAGTGGACAATGAGCAGTTCTTC. Translation: CASSQLPGLAGVDNEQFF.

This chain links TRBV29-1 with TRBJ2-3; no clear D gene. Germline V gene data show CDR1 as SQVTM and CDR2 as ANQGSEA. This CDR3 has 14 amino acids. The V gene lost 1 base and the J gene lost 6 bases, with 14 bases spanning the gap. The CDR3, as DNA: TGCAGCGTTGAAGGTAGTAACGCGGCGGATACGCAGTATTTT. This encodes CSVEGSNAADTQYF.

J is TRBJ1-3 and V is TRBV21-1; the D segment call TRBD1 is taken from the table without a DNA check. TRBV21-1 is assigned pseudogene status. The CDR3 is made up of 15 amino acids. The CDR3 coding sequence is TGTGCCAATCCCGTGCTACGTCTCTCTGGAAACACCATATATTTT. The encoded protein is CANPVLRLSGNTIYF.

This chain links TRBV4-1 with TRBJ2-3, with D unresolved. V lost 0 bases to trimming and J lost 2 bases, with 18 bases between them. Germline V gene lookup returns CDR1 MGHRA and CDR2 YSYEKL. The CDR3 has 18 amino acids. The CDR3 protein is CASSQEGLGRRNTDTQYF. CDR3 DNA: TGCGCCAGCAGCCAAGAGGGATTGGGCCGAAGGAACACAGATACGCAGTATTTT.

The chain employs TRBV12-3 or TRBV12-4 and TRBJ2-5, with a tentative D call TRBD2 (5 bases). The CDR3 length is 15 residues. Between the trimmed V and J ends, which lost 6 bases and 1 base, there was a span of 15 bases. CDR3 sequence reads: CASRTARAGQETQYF. The CDR3 DNA sequence: TGTGCCAGCAGGACCGCTAGGGCGGGCCAAGAGACCCAGTACTTC.

The chain links TRBV29-1 to TRBJ2-5; 7 positions agree with TRBD1. CDR3 length: 14 amino acids. V was pared by 5 bases and J by 2 bases, with 8 bases of the junction left unmatched. Germline CDR1 SQVTM, CDR2 ANQGSEA. CDR3 bases: TGCAGCGTTTCGACAGGGTCGACACAAGAGACCCAGTACTTC. This sequence encodes CSVSTGSTQETQYF.

This chain links TRBV29-1 with TRBJ2-1, with 10 bases aligning to TRBD1. The CDR3 extends over 13 amino acids. J lost 9 bases, V lost 4 bases, and 6 bases had no gene match. Germline V gene sequence: CDR1 SQVTM, CDR2 ANQGSEA. This chain's CDR3 is CSVGGTGAFEQFF. In DNA form, the CDR3 reads TGCAGCGTTGGTGGGACAGGGGCCTTTGAGCAGTTCTTC.

The rearrangement joins TRBV12-3 or TRBV12-4 to TRBJ2-3, with 8 bases aligning to TRBD2. Trimming removed 5 bases from V and 0 bases from J; junction bases left unmatched: 16. This CDR3 has 19 residues. CDR3 amino acids: CASSPQAPASGFSTDTQYF. The CDR3 DNA follows: TGTGCCAGCAGTCCCCAAGCCCCGGCTAGCGGGTTTAGCACAGATACGCAGTATTTT.

This clonotype was counted between two and nine times. V gene TRBV11-3 combines with J gene TRBJ2-3; 8 nucleotides align to TRBD1. This CDR3 has 17 amino acids. Germline V gives CDR1 SGHNT, CDR2 YENEEA. Trimming at V came to 5 bases and at J to 6 bases, leaving 16 bases not matched to a gene. CDR3 region: CASSRPLQDRVGDTQYF. In DNA, the CDR3 is TGTGCCAGCAGCCGTCCCCTCCAGGACAGGGTGGGCGATACGCAGTATTTT.

This clonotype was seen only a few times. The J gene is TRBJ1-3, the V gene TRBV11-2, with D possibly being TRBD1 (5 bases). Germline-derived CDR1 and CDR2 are SGHAT and FQNNGV. This CDR3 comprises 16 residues. Trimming took 0 bases from V and 1 from J, leaving 10 bases between them. CDR3 bases: TGTGCCAGCAGCTTAGACAGGGCAGAGTCTGGAAACACCATATATTTT. Amino acid sequence: CASSLDRAESGNTIYF.

This rearrangement joins TRBV20-1 to TRBJ2-5, with 9 positions matching TRBD2. The trim removed 4 bases at V and 5 bases at J, leaving 8 bases unmatched. Germline V CDR1 and CDR2: DFQATT, SNEGSKA (reference sequence). This CDR3 has 14 residues. The CDR3 bases are TGCAGTGCTATTTTAGCGGGGGAACGGGAGACCCAGTACTTC. Residues: CSAILAGERETQYF.

In its sample, this clonotype was seen a few times. Germline is not matched at one junction end, which may reflect a read error. The chain uses TRBV11-2 and TRBJ2-3; 9 bases line up with TRBD2. The CDR3 is made up of 16 amino acids. The germline V gene has CDR1 SGHAT and CDR2 FQNNGV. CDR3 loop: CTSSLDLGLAPDTQYF. The CDR3, as DNA: TGTACCAGCAGCTTAGATTTGGGACTAGCCCCAGATACGCAGTATTTT.

The chain recombines TRBV29-1 with TRBJ2-5; possible D gene TRBD1, 5 bases. The J call may be wrong; the DNA end is better matched by TRBJ2-1. The CDR3 loop spans 12 amino acids. Germline CDR1 SQVTM, CDR2 ANQGSEA. The CDR3 region is CSVVTDSKNQFF. CDR3 sequence (DNA): TGCAGCGTGGTGACAGACTCTAAGAATCAGTTCTTC.

The chain uses TRBV3-1 and TRBJ2-5, with 7 bases matching TRBD2. The germline V gene encodes CDR1 LGHDT and CDR2 YNNKEL (reference sequence). This CDR3 is built from 16 residues. V trimming: 1 base; J trimming: 4 bases; junction bases outside the gene matches: 9. CDR3: CASSQVQGGVRETQYF. CDR3 sequence (DNA): TGTGCCAGCAGCCAAGTTCAGGGAGGGGTAAGAGAGACCCAGTACTTC.

This clonotype was seen a few times. V is TRBV29-1 and J is TRBJ2-1; D remains unclear. This CDR3 has 14 residues. Trimming removed 1 base from V and 8 bases from J, with 15 bases in between. Germline V lookup: CDR1 SQVTM, CDR2 ANQGSEA. DNA of the CDR3: TGCAGCGTTGAAGGAAGTCGTTATACGGATGAGCAGTTCTTC. Protein: CSVEGSRYTDEQFF.

This clonotype was detected only a few times. The gene calls are TRBV10-2 and TRBJ2-5; 10 bases are shared with TRBD2. Germline CDR1 is WSHSY and CDR2 is SAAADI. The CDR3 totals 14 residues. V dropped 8 bases and J dropped 1; count of bases not matched to a gene: 4. The CDR3 region has the DNA TGCGCCAGCTGTCCTAGCGGGGGCCAAGAGACCCAGTACTTC. Translated, it gives CASCPSGGQETQYF.

This chain uses TRBV10-3 with TRBJ2-7; TRBD1 or TRBD2 may be the D gene (5 bases each). The CDR3 is 17 amino acids. Trimming took 0 bases from V and 4 from J, leaving 19 bases between them. Germline V gene lookup returns CDR1 ENHRY and CDR2 SYGVKD. The CDR3 here is CAISESAGGGLGYEQYF. CDR3 DNA: TGTGCCATCAGTGAGTCGGCAGGTGGGGGTTTAGGGTACGAGCAGTACTTC.

The gene calls are TRBV28 and TRBJ2-7, with TRBD2 identical over 10 bases. Germline V gene lookup returns CDR1 MDHEN and CDR2 SYDVKM. V shed 5 bases and J 6 bases; nucleotides not matched to a gene: 7. The CDR3 runs to 14 residues. CDR3 sequence reads: CASSISGRVVEQYF. CDR3 bases: TGTGCCAGCAGTATCAGCGGGAGGGTCGTCGAGCAGTACTTC.

The chain uses TRBV2 and TRBJ2-1; tentatively, D is TRBD1 (6 bases). Germline V gene lookup returns CDR1 SNHLY and CDR2 FYNNEI. V was cut by 6 bases and J by 7 bases, with 10 bases left in between. This CDR3 spans 12 amino acids. CDR3 sequence reads: CASRDTGNEQFF. CDR3 coding DNA: TGTGCCAGCAGGGACACAGGGAATGAGCAGTTCTTC.

This rearrangement joins TRBV13 to TRBJ2-7, with D possibly being TRBD2 (6 bases). V gave up 6 bases and J gave up 2 bases, with 20 bases separating them. The germline V gene encodes CDR1 PRHDT and CDR2 FYEKMQ (reference sequence). This CDR3 is built from 16 residues. Written as DNA, the CDR3 is TGTGCCAGCAGTCATTCGGACGGGAGTGGGGCCTACGAGCAGTACTTC. Amino acid sequence: CASSHSDGSGAYEQYF.

The chain joins TRBV4-3 to TRBJ2-7, with 8 bases aligning to TRBD1. After removal of 0 bases from V and 4 bases from J, the junction contained 5 bases not matched to a gene. Germline-derived CDR1 and CDR2 are LGHNA and YSLEER. The CDR3 runs to 15 residues. CDR3 coding DNA: TGCGCCAGCAGCCAAGATGGCAGGGGGCAGTACGAGCAGTACTTC. Amino acids: CASSQDGRGQYEQYF.